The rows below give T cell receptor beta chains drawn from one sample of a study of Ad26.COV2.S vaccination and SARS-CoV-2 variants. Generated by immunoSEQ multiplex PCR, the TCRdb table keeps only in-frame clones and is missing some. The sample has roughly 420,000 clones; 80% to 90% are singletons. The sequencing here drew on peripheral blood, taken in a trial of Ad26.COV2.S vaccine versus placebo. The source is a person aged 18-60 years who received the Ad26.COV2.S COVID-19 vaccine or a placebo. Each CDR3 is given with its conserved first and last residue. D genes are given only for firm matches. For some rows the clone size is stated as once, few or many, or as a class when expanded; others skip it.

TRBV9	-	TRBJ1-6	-	CASSVVTGSRPLHF	TGTGCCAGCAGCGTAGTTACAGGGAGTAGACCCCTCCACTTT
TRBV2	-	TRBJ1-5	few	CASSSQGPNQPQHF	TGTGCCAGCAGTTCTCAGGGGCCCAATCAGCCCCAGCATTTT
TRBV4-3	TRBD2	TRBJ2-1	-	CASSPLAGDYNEQFF	TGCGCCAGCAGTCCCCTAGCGGGAGACTACAATGAGCAGTTCTTC
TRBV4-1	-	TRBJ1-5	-	CASSHRATADNQPQHF	TGCGCCAGCAGCCACCGGGCAACAGCTGATAATCAGCCCCAGCATTTT
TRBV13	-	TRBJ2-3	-	CASSSRGADTQYF	TGTGCCAGCAGCTCCCGGGGAGCAGATACGCAGTATTTT
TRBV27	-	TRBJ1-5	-	CASGAGRRQPQHF	TGTGCCAGTGGGGCGGGGCGCCGTCAGCCCCAGCATTTT
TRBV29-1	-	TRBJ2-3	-	CSVEGLASDTQYF	TGCAGCGTTGAAGGATTAGCCTCAGATACGCAGTATTTT
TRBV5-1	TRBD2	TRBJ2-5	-	CASSLVPTGGPNTQYF	TGCGCCAGCAGCTTGGTCCCGACGGGAGGGCCTAACACCCAGTACTTC
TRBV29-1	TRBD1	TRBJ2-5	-	CSVDAQGTETQYF	TGCAGCGTCGACGCACAGGGGACGGAGACCCAGTACTTC
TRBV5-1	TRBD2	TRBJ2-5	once	CASSPAGVGETQYF	TGCGCCAGCAGTCCCGCGGGGGTAGGAGAGACCCAGTACTTC
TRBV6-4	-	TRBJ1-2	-	CASSHGGGYTF	TGTGCCAGCAGTCACGGGGGCGGCTACACCTTC
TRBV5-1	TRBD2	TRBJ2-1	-	CASSSLGLAESSYNEQFF	TGCGCCAGCAGCTCATTAGGACTAGCCGAAAGCTCCTACAATGAGCAGTTCTTC
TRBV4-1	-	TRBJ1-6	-	CASSLPGQSNSPLHF	TGCGCCAGCAGCCTTCCTGGACAGAGTAATTCACCCCTCCACTTT
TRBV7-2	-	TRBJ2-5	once	CASSLARGSGETQYF	TGTGCCAGCAGCTTAGCGAGGGGGTCGGGGGAGACCCAGTACTTC
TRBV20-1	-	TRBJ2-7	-	CSAWVAYEQYF	TGCAGTGCTTGGGTCGCCTACGAGCAGTACTTC
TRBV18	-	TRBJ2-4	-	CASSPGIAKNIQYF	TGTGCCAGCTCACCCGGGATAGCCAAAAACATTCAGTACTTC
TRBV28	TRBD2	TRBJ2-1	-	CASSSPGGGRINEQFF	TGTGCCAGCAGTTCGCCCGGCGGCGGGAGGATAAATGAGCAGTTCTTC
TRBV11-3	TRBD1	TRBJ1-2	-	CASSLDTRGDYGYTF	TGTGCCAGCAGCTTAGATACCAGGGGGGACTATGGCTACACCTTC
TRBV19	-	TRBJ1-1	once	CASTPRQDTEAFF	TGTGCCAGTACCCCGCGACAAGACACTGAAGCTTTCTTT
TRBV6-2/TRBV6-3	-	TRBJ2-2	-	CASSYSGNTGELFF	TGTGCCAGCAGTTACTCAGGGAACACCGGGGAGCTGTTTTTT
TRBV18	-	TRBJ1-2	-	CASSPSRDYGYTF	TGTGCCAGCTCACCGTCCAGGGACTATGGCTACACCTTC
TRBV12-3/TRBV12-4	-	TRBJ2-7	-	CASSLLPEWEQYF	TGTGCCAGCAGTTTGTTGCCGGAATGGGAGCAGTACTTC
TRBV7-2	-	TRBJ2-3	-	CASSLAVRTDTQYF	TGTGCCAGCAGCTTAGCGGTTCGCACAGATACGCAGTATTTT
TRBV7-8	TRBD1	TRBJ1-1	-	CASSSTRTGQNVNTEAFF	TGTGCCAGCAGCTCCACGAGGACAGGGCAAAACGTGAACACTGAAGCTTTCTTT
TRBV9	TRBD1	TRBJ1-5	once	CASSPGAGGTNQPQHF	TGTGCCAGCAGCCCCGGGGCAGGGGGCACCAATCAGCCCCAGCATTTT
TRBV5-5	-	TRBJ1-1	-	CALGRGRNTEAFF	TGTGCCCTCGGGAGGGGTAGAAACACTGAAGCTTTCTTT
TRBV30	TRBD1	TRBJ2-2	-	CAWSVGTGNTGELFF	TGTGCCTGGAGTGTAGGGACAGGGAACACCGGGGAGCTGTTTTTT
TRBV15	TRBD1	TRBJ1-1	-	CATFPVRRDRDTEAFF	TGTGCCACCTTCCCGGTTCGCAGGGACAGGGACACTGAAGCTTTCTTT
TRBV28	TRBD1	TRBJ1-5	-	CASSFEDRAQPQHF	TGTGCCAGCAGTTTCGAAGACAGGGCCCAGCCCCAGCATTTT
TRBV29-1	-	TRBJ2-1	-	CSVAWDNEQFF	TGCAGCGTTGCGTGGGACAATGAGCAGTTCTTC
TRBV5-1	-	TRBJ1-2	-	CASSHTENYGYTF	TGCGCCAGCAGCCACACAGAGAACTATGGCTACACCTTC
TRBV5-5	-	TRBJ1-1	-	CASIYRGPNTEAFF	TGTGCCAGCATTTACCGGGGACCGAACACTGAAGCTTTCTTT
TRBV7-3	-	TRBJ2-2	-	CATSLKNTGELFF	TGTGCCACCAGTCTGAAGAACACCGGGGAGCTGTTTTTT
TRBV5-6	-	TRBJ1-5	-	CASSLDGNQPQHF	TGTGCCAGCAGCTTGGACGGCAATCAGCCCCAGCATTTT
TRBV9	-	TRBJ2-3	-	CASSFRVSDTQYF	TGTGCCAGCAGCTTCCGGGTCTCAGATACGCAGTATTTT
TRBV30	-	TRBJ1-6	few	CAWGRGSPLHF	TGTGCCTGGGGCAGGGGATCACCCCTCCACTTT
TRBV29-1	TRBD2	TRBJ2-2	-	CSVRTSGRVNTGELFF	TGCAGCGTACGGACTAGCGGGAGGGTGAACACCGGGGAGCTGTTTTTT
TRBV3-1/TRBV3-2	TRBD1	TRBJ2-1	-	CASSRDRGQYNEQFF	TGTGCCAGCAGTCGAGACAGGGGGCAGTACAATGAGCAGTTCTTC
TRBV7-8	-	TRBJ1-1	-	CASSSWAGRAFF	TGTGCCAGCAGCTCTTGGGCCGGGAGAGCTTTCTTT
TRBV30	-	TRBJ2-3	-	CAWSRGGSTDTQYF	TGTGCCTGGTCCCGCGGCGGGAGCACAGATACGCAGTATTTT
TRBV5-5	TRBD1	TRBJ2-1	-	CASSRGQGVYNEQFF	TGTGCCAGCAGCCGGGGACAGGGGGTCTACAATGAGCAGTTCTTC
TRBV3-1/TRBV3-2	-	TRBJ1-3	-	CASSQDYSAYGNTIYF	TGTGCCAGCAGCCAAGATTATTCAGCCTATGGAAACACCATATATTTT
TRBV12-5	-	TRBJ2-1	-	CASGLIGWGPRYNEQFF	TGTGCTAGTGGTTTAATAGGGTGGGGTCCTAGATACAATGAGCAGTTCTTC
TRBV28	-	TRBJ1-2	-	CASTLPDYYGYTF	TGTGCCAGCACCTTACCAGACTACTATGGCTACACCTTC
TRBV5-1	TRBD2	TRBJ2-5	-	CASSRAGAQETQYF	TGCGCCAGCAGCCGAGCGGGGGCCCAAGAGACCCAGTACTTC
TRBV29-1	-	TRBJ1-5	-	CSVTHGFGSNQPQHF	TGCAGCGTTACGCATGGGTTTGGGAGCAATCAGCCCCAGCATTTT
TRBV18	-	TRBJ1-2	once	CASSLDRTGYTF	TGTGCCAGCTCACTAGACAGAACTGGCTACACCTTC
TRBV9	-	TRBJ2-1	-	CASSGEYNEQFF	TGTGCCAGCAGCGGGGAGTACAATGAGCAGTTCTTC
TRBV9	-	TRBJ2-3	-	CASSVSGRSSDTQYF	TGTGCCAGCAGCGTATCGGGGAGATCGTCAGATACGCAGTATTTT